The source of this T cell receptor beta chain is a study of coeliac disease. This clone appeared a few times. Its specificity is not known. This CDR3 region has 14 residues. Germline loops: CDR1 SNHLY, CDR2 FYNNEI. Trimming removed 8 bases at V and 4 bases at J, with 14 bases between. Cells were frozen in aliquots of around 500,000, and one aliquot per fraction was sequenced. The repertoire was sequenced with immunoSEQ multiplex PCR; TCRdb's copy has only in-frame clones and lacks some. Of around 1,300 clones detected, approximately 52% appear once; the ten largest clones hold around 25%. Study-wide results and limits: Few TRB amino acid sequences were shared between samples; most were unique. Active celiac intraepithelial and lamina propria samples had lower TRB and TRG clonality than control samples.

The chain recombines TRBV2 with TRBJ1-4; D perhaps matches TRBD1 (5 bases). Specimen: intraepithelial lymphocytes from the gut. The sequence was collected from a man between 65 and 85 years old without celiac disease. This chain's CDR3 is CASGVRAINEKLFF. The CDR3 DNA reads as TGTGCCAGCGGGGTCAGGGCGATTAATGAAAAACTGTTTTTT.